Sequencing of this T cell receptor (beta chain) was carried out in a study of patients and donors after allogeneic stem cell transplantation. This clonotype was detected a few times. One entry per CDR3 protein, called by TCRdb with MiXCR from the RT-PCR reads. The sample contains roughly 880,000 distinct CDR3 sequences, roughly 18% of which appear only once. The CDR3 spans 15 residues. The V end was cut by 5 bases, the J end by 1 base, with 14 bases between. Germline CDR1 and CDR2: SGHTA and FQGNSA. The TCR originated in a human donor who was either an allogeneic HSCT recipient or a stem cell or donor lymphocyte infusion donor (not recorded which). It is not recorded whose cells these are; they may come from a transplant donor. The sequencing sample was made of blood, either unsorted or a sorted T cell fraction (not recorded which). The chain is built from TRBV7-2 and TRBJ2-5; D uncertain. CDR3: CASSPRARRQETQYF. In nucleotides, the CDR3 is TGTGCCAGCAGCCCACGAGCGAGGCGCCAAGAGACCCAGTACTTC.